Listed here are 3 T cell receptor beta chains from one sample, sequenced in a study of Graves' ophthalmopathy and Graves' hyperthyroidism. Amplifying from RNA transcripts, the study obtained TCR beta CDR3 regions. RT-PCR with HTBI primers came first, then second-round multiplex PCR. In TCRdb, the multiplex PCR reads were re-called with MiXCR into one record per CDR3 protein. The sample lists about 420,000 distinct CDR3 sequences, more than 20% occurring once. The sample taken for sequencing was peripheral blood. The receptors derive from a woman in her late teens or twenties with stable Graves' hyperthyroidism.

This clonotype was counted many times. This rearrangement joins TRBV5-1 to TRBJ2-7, with D possibly being TRBD1 (6 bases). Germline V gene lookup returns CDR1 SGHRS and CDR2 YFSETQ. The CDR3 has 13 amino acids. Trimming cost V 2 bases and J 4 bases, with 10 bases left between them. The CDR3 here is CASSLQQGYEQYF. CDR3 nucleotide sequence: TGCGCCAGCAGCTTACAGCAGGGGTACGAGCAGTACTTC.

Remarks on this clonotype: This may come from a read error, since a much larger clone is one base off. This chain connects TRBV28 to TRBJ2-7, with 9 bases that match TRBD1. Germline values: CDR1 MDHEN, CDR2 SYDVKM. The V and J ends lost 6 bases and 7 bases, in that order; junction bases with no gene match: 10. This CDR3 region has 14 residues. The CDR3 DNA reads as TGTGCCAGCAGGTCCCGGGACAGGGTTCTGGAGCAGTACTTC. Amino acids: CASRSRDRVLEQYF.

CDR3 residues: CASRRAGAAYEQYF. The CDR3 nucleotides read TGTGCCAGCAGGCGAGCGGGAGCGGCCTACGAGCAGTACTTC. The rearrangement links TRBV3-1 to TRBJ2-7; TRBD2 matches at 8 bases. V gave up 6 bases and J gave up 2 bases; unmatched junction bases: 6. The CDR3 is made up of 14 amino acids. Germline V gives CDR1 LGHDT, CDR2 YNNKEL (reference sequence).